These 14 T cell receptor beta chains originate from one sample sequenced in a study of response to subunit inactivated influenza vaccine. MiXCR, applied by TCRdb to the RT-PCR reads, yields one record per CDR3 protein. The data show 500,000 to 550,000 distinct CDR3 sequences, with 20% to 25% seen just once and 2.8% held by the top ten. These same records also appear under a second study, on T cells expressing NK-cell markers. This second study says: 5'RACE template switching with UMIs produced the TCR beta cDNA.

This specimen consisted of CD4+ T cells sorted from PBMCs, obtained 11 to 12 days after vaccination. These TCRs come from a man between 45 and 60 years old who received an inactivated influenza vaccine.

The rearrangement links TRBV7-2 to TRBJ2-3; 13 nucleotides match TRBD2. The trim removed 0 bases at V and 6 bases at J, leaving 6 bases unmatched. The CDR3 runs 17 residues. Germline CDR1 reads SGHTA; CDR2 reads FQGNSA. CDR3 amino acids: CASSLAQLAGGRDTQYF. CDR3 sequence (DNA): TGTGCCAGCAGCTTAGCGCAACTAGCGGGGGGGCGCGATACGCAGTATTTT.

A few counts support this clonotype. The chain uses TRBV25-1 and TRBJ1-2; D uncertain. V gave up 7 bases and J gave up 4 bases, with 10 bases separating them. The CDR3 is made up of 12 amino acids. In germline, CDR1 is MGHDK, CDR2 SYGVNS. The CDR3 DNA follows: TGTGCCAGCATGGACGGGCGCTATGGCTACACCTTC. Translated, it gives CASMDGRYGYTF.

This clonotype came up many times. The chain has TRBV29-1 and TRBJ2-1, with 10 bases identical to TRBD2. Germline trimming cut 2 bases from V and 7 bases from J; bases unmatched to any gene: 5. The CDR3 is 14 amino acids. In germline, CDR1 is SQVTM, CDR2 ANQGSEA. The DNA for the CDR3 is TGCAGCGTTGAAAGGCTAGCGGGAGCAAATGAGCAGTTCTTC. Protein product: CSVERLAGANEQFF.

This chain links TRBV5-6 with TRBJ2-5; no reliable D call. The CDR3 sequence is 14 residues long. The V gene's germline CDR1 is SGHDT and CDR2 YYEEEE. V gave up 0 bases and J gave up 2 bases, with 8 bases separating them. The CDR3 bases are TGTGCCAGCAGCTTGGTGTCAGCTCAAGAGACCCAGTACTTC. Encoded protein: CASSLVSAQETQYF. The full variable domain, in which reference TRBV5-6 and TRBJ2-5 provide the parts outside the CDR3, is DAGVTQSPTHLIKTRGQQVTLRCSPKSGHDTVSWYQQALGQGPQFIFQYYEEEERQRGNFPDRFSGHQFPNYSSELNVNALLLGDSALYLCASSLVSAQETQYFGPGTRLLVL.

The chain combines TRBV5-6 with TRBJ1-2; 10 nucleotides line up with TRBD1. The CDR3 loop spans 15 amino acids. Germline-derived CDR1 and CDR2 are SGHDT and YYEEEE. The trim removed 3 bases at V and 6 bases at J, leaving 8 bases unmatched. The CDR3 is CASSYKDRGSDGYTF. The CDR3 bases are TGTGCCAGCAGCTATAAGGACAGGGGGTCGGATGGCTACACCTTC.

There are a few counts of this clonotype. The chain links TRBV20-1 to TRBJ2-1; 11 nucleotides agree with TRBD2. After removal of 0 bases from V and 5 bases from J, the junction contained 3 bases not matched to a gene. The CDR3 totals 15 residues. Germline V lookup: CDR1 DFQATT, CDR2 SNEGSKA (reference sequence). CDR3 bases: TGCAGTGCTAGAGAGGGGACTAGCGGAAACAATGAGCAGTTCTTC. This gives the protein CSAREGTSGNNEQFF.

The chain joins TRBV6-2 or TRBV6-3 to TRBJ2-1, with 13 bases fitting TRBD2. The V gene's germline CDR1 is MNHEY and CDR2 SVGEGT. Trimming at V came to 4 bases and at J to 7 bases, leaving 4 bases not matched to a gene. This CDR3 has 15 amino acids. CDR3 sequence (DNA): TGTGCCAGCAGTTCCCGGACTAGCGGGGGTAATGAGCAGTTCTTC. It codes for CASSSRTSGGNEQFF.

This chain connects TRBV6-1 to TRBJ1-5, with D tentatively TRBD1 (5 bases). V shed 2 bases and J shed 1 base, with 12 bases lying between them. The CDR3 spans 16 residues. Per the germline V gene, CDR1 is MNHNS and CDR2 is SASEGT. The CDR3 region is CASSESRGVSNQPQHF. For the CDR3, the DNA is TGTGCCAGCAGTGAATCCCGGGGGGTCAGCAATCAGCCCCAGCATTTT.

The rearrangement uses TRBV28 and TRBJ2-1; 10 positions agree with TRBD2. The CDR3 runs to 17 residues. CDR1 is MDHEN and CDR2 is SYDVKM in the germline V gene. V lost 3 bases to trimming and J lost 8 bases; unmatched junction nucleotides: 13. CDR3 nucleotides: TGTGCCAGCAGTTTTTGGATCGGGGCTAGCGGGAGTGATGAGCAGTTCTTC. Translated, it gives CASSFWIGASGSDEQFF.

There are a few counts of this clonotype. V gene TRBV7-9 combines with J gene TRBJ2-5, with TRBD2 as a possible D gene (6 bases). There are 15 residues in the CDR3. V was pared by 5 bases and J by 5 bases, with 18 bases between. Germline assignment: CDR1 SEHNR and CDR2 FQNEAQ (reference sequence). The CDR3 region has the DNA TGTGCCAGCAGCCGTGGAGGGCTGGTAATGGAGACCCAGTACTTC. Its translation: CASSRGGLVMETQYF.

This clonotype came up a few times. The chain carries TRBV7-9 and TRBJ2-7; D unresolved. CDR1 SEHNR and CDR2 FQNEAQ come from the germline V gene (reference sequence). The CDR3 is 11 residues long. The V gene lost 2 bases and the J gene lost 6 bases, with 5 bases spanning the gap. In DNA form, the CDR3 reads TGTGCCAGCAGCTTAAGCATCGAGCAGTACTTC. It is translated as CASSLSIEQYF. The full variable domain, rest sourced from reference TRBV7-9 and TRBJ2-7, is DTGVSQNPRHKITKRGQNVTFRCDPISEHNRLYWYRQTLGQGPEFLTYFQNEAQLEKSRLLSDRFSAERPKGSFSTLEIQRTEQGDSAMYLCASSLSIEQYFGPGTRLTVT.

This clonotype was observed a handful of times. The rearrangement links TRBV18 to TRBJ2-5; the match to TRBD1 covers 10 bases. CDR1 and CDR2 from the germline V gene are KGHSH and LQKENI. This CDR3 contains 16 residues. V was pared by 5 bases and J by 0 bases, with 6 bases of the junction left unmatched. The CDR3: CASSTRDRGHQETQYF. CDR3 nucleotide sequence: TGTGCCAGCTCAACTCGGGACAGGGGTCACCAAGAGACCCAGTACTTC.

This clonotype turned up a few times. The chain links TRBV3-1 to TRBJ2-5; weak D call: TRBD2 (5 bases). Germline V gives CDR1 LGHDT, CDR2 YNNKEL (reference sequence). The CDR3 contains 14 residues. Trimming stripped 6 bases from V and 2 bases from J, with 13 bases between. The DNA of the CDR3 is TGTGCCAGCAGGCCTACTAGTTTTCAAGAGACCCAGTACTTC. It codes for CASRPTSFQETQYF.

This chain links TRBV10-2 with TRBJ1-1; D call uncertain. CDR3 length equals 12 residues. The V gene's germline CDR1 is WSHSY and CDR2 SAAADI. V lost 6 bases, J lost 1 base, and 6 bases lay in between. The CDR3 DNA reads TGCGCCAGCAGCGACAAGAACACTGAAGCTTTCTTT. Residues: CASSDKNTEAFF.